This TCR beta chain comes out of a study of blood T cell repertoires in COVID-19. Across the study: From T cells, B-cell-depleted T cells, or PBMCs came the material, which was cDNA or gDNA.

The CDR3 consists of 16 residues. The V segment lost 5 bases and the J segment 3 bases; nucleotides outside the gene matches: 10. In germline, CDR1 is SEHNR, CDR2 FQNEAQ (reference sequence). This table comes from immunoSEQ multiplex PCR, and its TCRdb copy is limited to in-frame clones, with some not included. The sample includes under 300,000 clones, roughly 84% of them seen just once. The sequencing input was peripheral blood. The rearrangement uses TRBV7-9 and TRBJ1-1; 9 bases map to TRBD1. The receptor comes from a man aged 40-49 years who had recovered from COVID-19. CDR3 region: CASSPTGGVGDTEAFF. For the CDR3, the DNA is TGTGCCAGCAGCCCTACAGGGGGCGTAGGGGACACTGAAGCTTTCTTT.